The clone carrying this T cell receptor (beta chain) has only a few counts. Original handling: From reference gene primer amplification, estimates of nucleated cell counts were derived. Generated by immunoSEQ multiplex PCR, the TCRdb table keeps only in-frame clones and is missing some. D and trimming were read from the DNA, whereas the V and J calls and clone size are those reported in that table. The sample contains roughly 250,000 clones, around 83% of which appear only once. The CDR3 consists of 14 residues. Per the germline V gene, CDR1 is SGHNT and CDR2 is YYREEE (reference sequence). The ends were cut back, 3 bases at V and 6 bases at J, with 10 bases in the middle. The data are from a study of blood T cell repertoires in COVID-19. At the level of the study: Donors in the United States, Italy and Spain gave samples during acute or convalescent COVID-19.

Source material: peripheral blood. This sequence was found in a man aged 35 to 55 with active or convalescent COVID-19. The chain carries TRBV5-4 and TRBJ1-6, with TRBD1 as a possible D gene (6 bases). The CDR3, as DNA: TGTGCCAGCAGCTCCGGGACAAGTAATTCACCCCTCCACTTT. Translating gives CASSSGTSNSPLHF.